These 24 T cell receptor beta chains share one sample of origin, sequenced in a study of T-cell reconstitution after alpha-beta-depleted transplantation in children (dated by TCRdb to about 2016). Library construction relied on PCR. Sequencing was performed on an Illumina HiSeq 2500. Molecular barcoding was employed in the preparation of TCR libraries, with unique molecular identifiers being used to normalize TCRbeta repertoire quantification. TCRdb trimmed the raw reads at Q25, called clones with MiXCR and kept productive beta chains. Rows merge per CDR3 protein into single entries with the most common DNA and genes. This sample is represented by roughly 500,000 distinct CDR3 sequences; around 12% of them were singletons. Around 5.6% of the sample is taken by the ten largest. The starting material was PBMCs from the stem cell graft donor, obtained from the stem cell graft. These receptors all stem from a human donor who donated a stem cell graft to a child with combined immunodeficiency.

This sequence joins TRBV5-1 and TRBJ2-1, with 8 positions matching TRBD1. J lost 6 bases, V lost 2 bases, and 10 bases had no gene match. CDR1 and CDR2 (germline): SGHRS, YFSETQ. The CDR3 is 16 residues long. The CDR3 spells CASSLQGTGALNEQFF. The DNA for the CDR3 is TGCGCCAGCAGCTTACAAGGGACAGGAGCCCTCAATGAGCAGTTCTTC.

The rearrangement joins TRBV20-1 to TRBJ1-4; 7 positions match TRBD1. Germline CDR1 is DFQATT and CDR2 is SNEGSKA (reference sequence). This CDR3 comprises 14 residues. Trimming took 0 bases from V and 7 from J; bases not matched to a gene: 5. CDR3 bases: TGCAGTGCTAGAGATCTGAGACAGGGTGAAAAACTGTTTTTT. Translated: CSARDLRQGEKLFF.

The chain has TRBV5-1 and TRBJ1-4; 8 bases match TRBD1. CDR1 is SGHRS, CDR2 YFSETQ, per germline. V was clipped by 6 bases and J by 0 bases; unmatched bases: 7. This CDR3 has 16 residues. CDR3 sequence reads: CASTPQGGATNEKLFF. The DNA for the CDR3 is TGCGCCAGCACCCCACAGGGGGGGGCAACTAATGAAAAACTGTTTTTT.

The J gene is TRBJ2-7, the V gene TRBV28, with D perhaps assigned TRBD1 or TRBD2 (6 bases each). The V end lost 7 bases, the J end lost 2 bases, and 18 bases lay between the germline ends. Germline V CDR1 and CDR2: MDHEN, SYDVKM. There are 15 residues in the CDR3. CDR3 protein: CASNSWGAKAYEQYF. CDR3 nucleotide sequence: TGTGCCAGCAACAGCTGGGGGGCTAAGGCCTACGAGCAGTACTTC. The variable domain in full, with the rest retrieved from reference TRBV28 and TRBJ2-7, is DVKVTQSSRYLVKRTGEKVFLECVQDMDHENMFWYRQDPGLGLRLIYFSYDVKMKEKGDIPEGYSVSREKKERFSLILESASTNQTSMYLCASNSWGAKAYEQYFGPGTRLTVT.

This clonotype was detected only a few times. In DNA form, the CDR3 reads TGTGCCAGCAGTCTCATCCGGGACAGGGGGCTAGCGGAGACCCAGTACTTC. It specifies CASSLIRDRGLAETQYF. J is TRBJ2-5 and V is TRBV12-3 or TRBV12-4, with TRBD1 matching 12 bases. The V gene end was trimmed by 5 bases and the J gene end by 5 bases; junction bases not matched to a gene: 12. The CDR3 runs to 17 residues.

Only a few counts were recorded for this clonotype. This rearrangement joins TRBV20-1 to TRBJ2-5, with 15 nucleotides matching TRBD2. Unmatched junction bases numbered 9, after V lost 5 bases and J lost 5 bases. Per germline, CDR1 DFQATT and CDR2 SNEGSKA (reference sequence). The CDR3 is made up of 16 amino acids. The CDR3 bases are TGCAGTGCTTTTGGGACTAGCGGGGGGAAGGGGGAGACCCAGTACTTC. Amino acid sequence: CSAFGTSGGKGETQYF.

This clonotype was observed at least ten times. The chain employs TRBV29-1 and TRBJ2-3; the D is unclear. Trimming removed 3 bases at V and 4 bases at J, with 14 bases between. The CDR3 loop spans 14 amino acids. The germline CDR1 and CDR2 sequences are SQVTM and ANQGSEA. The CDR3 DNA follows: TGCAGCGTTGATCTTCGAGGACGGTCAGATACGCAGTATTTT. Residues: CSVDLRGRSDTQYF.

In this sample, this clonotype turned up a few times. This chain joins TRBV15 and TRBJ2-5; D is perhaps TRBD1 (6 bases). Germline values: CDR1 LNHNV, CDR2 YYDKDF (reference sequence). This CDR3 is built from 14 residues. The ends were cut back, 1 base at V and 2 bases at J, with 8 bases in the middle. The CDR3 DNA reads TGTGCCACCAGCAGAGCAGGGGTACAAGAGACCCAGTACTTC. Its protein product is CATSRAGVQETQYF.

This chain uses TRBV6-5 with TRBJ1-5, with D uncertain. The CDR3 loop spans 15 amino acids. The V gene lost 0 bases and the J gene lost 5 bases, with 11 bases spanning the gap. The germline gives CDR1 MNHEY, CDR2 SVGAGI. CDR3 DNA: TGTGCCAGCAGTTACTCGATTAAGGGTGATCAGCCCCAGCATTTT. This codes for CASSYSIKGDQPQHF.

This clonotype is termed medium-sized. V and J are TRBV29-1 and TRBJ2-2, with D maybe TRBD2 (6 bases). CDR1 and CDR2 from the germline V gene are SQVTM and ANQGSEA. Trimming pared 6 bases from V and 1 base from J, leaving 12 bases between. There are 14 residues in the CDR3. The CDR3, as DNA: TGCAGCGTCCGGGGGATTCAGAACACCGGGGAGCTGTTTTTT. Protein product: CSVRGIQNTGELFF.

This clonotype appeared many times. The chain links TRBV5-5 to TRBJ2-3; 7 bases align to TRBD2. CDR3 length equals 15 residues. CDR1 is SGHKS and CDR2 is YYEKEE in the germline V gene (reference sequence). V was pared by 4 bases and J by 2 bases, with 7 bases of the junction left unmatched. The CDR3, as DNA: TGTGCCAGCAGCGATAGACTAGCACCCACAGATACGCAGTATTTT. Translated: CASSDRLAPTDTQYF.

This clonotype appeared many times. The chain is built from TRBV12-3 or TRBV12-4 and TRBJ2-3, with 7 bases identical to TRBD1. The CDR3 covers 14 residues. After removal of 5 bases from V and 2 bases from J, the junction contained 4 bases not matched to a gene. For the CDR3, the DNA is TGTGCCAGCAGTCAGGACAGGCTCACAGATACGCAGTATTTT. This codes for CASSQDRLTDTQYF.

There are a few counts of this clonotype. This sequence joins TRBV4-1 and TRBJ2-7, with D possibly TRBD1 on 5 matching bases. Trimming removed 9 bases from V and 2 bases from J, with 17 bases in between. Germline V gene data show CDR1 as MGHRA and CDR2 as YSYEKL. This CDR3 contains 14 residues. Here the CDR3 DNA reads TGCGCCAGGATGACAAAGGGGTCTACCTACGAGCAGTACTTC. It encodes CARMTKGSTYEQYF.

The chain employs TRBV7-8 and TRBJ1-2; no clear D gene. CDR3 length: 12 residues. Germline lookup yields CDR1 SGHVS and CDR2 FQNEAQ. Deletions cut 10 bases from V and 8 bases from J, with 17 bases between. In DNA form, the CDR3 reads TGTGCCATGGGCCTTGGGGTGCGGGGCTACACCTTC. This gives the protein CAMGLGVRGYTF.

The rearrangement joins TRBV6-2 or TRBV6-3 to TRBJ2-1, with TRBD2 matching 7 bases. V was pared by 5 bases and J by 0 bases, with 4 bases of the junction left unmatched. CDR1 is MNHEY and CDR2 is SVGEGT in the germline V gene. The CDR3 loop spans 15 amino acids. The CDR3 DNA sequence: TGTGCCAGCAGTAGGGAGCGGGACTCCTACAATGAGCAGTTCTTC. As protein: CASSRERDSYNEQFF.

The CDR3 loop reads CASSSGSGNYNEQFF. DNA of the CDR3: TGTGCCAGCAGTTCAGGTAGCGGCAACTACAATGAGCAGTTCTTC. The gene calls are TRBV12-3 or TRBV12-4 and TRBJ2-1, with D maybe TRBD2 (6 bases). The CDR3 spans 15 residues. The V end was cut by 4 bases, the J end by 3 bases, with 13 bases between.

In DNA, the CDR3 is TGCAGTGCTAAGGCCGGGGCCCAAGAGACCCAGTACTTC. It codes for CSAKAGAQETQYF. V and J are TRBV20-1 and TRBJ2-5; D tentatively fits TRBD1 or TRBD2 (5 bases each). Germline values: CDR1 DFQATT, CDR2 SNEGSKA (reference sequence). This CDR3 spans 13 amino acids. Trimming left V 4 bases short and J 1 base short, with 10 bases between.

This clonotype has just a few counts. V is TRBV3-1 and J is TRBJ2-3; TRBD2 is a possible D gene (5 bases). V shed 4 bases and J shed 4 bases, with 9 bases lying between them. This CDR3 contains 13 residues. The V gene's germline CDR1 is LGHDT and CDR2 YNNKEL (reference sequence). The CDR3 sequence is CASSPPGADTQYF. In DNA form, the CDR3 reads TGTGCCAGCAGCCCCCCCGGGGCAGATACGCAGTATTTT.

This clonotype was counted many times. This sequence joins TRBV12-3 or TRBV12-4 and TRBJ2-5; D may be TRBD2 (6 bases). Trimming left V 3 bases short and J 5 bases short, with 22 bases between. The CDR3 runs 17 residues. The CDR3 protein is CASSFDTLLGGGETQYF. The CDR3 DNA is TGTGCCAGCAGTTTTGACACCCTCCTCGGCGGAGGGGAGACCCAGTACTTC.

The CDR3 here is CSAIAGAGYDTEAFF. The CDR3 region has the DNA TGCAGTGCCATCGCCGGGGCAGGGTATGACACTGAAGCTTTCTTT. This chain links TRBV20-1 with TRBJ1-1; D perhaps matches TRBD1 (5 bases). V lost 6 bases to trimming and J lost 3 bases, with 20 bases between them. The CDR3 loop spans 15 amino acids. In germline, CDR1 is DFQATT, CDR2 SNEGSKA (reference sequence).

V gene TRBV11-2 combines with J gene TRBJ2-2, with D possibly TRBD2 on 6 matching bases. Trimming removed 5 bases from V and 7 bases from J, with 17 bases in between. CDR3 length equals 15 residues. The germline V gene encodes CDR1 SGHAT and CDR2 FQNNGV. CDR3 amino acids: CASSRTLASGGELFF. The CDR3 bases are TGTGCCAGCAGCCGCACTCTAGCGAGTGGCGGGGAGCTGTTTTTT.

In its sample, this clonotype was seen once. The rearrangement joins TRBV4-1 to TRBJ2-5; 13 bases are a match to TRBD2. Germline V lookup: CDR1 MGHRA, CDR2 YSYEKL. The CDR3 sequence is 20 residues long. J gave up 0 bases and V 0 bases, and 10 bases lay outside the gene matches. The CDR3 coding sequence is TGCGCCAGCAGCCAAGAAGGTGGGGGACTAGCGGGACCGTACCAAGAGACCCAGTACTTC. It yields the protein CASSQEGGGLAGPYQETQYF.

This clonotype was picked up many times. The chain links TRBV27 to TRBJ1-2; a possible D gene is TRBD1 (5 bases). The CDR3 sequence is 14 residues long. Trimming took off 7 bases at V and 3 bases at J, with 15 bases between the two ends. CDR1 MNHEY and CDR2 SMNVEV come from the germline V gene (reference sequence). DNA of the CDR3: TGTGCCAGCACCCCTAATCCGGGACACTATGGCTACACCTTC. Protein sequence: CASTPNPGHYGYTF.

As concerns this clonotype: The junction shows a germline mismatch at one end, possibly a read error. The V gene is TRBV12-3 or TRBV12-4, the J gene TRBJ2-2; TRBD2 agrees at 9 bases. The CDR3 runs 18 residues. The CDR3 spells CASSLLPLAGGGTGELFF. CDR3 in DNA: TGTGCCAGCAGTTTGCTTCCTCTCGCGGGAGGGGGAACCGGGGAGTTGTTTTTT.